A selection of T cell receptor beta chains follows, all from one sample in a study of response to subunit inactivated influenza vaccine. TCRdb called the RT-PCR reads again in MiXCR, with one record for every CDR3 protein. Among around 570,000 distinct CDR3 sequences listed, about 11% were seen once. The same sample was also studied in work on T cells expressing NK-cell markers.

The starting material was PBMCs from blood, obtained on the day of vaccination. These TCRs come from a man over 45 who received an inactivated influenza vaccine. CDR3s include the opening cysteine and the closing phenylalanine or tryptophan. D genes are given only for firm matches. Rows give clone size only sometimes, using once, few, many, or a class for an expanded clone.

v_call	d_call	j_call	clone_size	cdr3_aa	cdr3_nt
TRBV20-1	-	TRBJ2-6	-	CSSQRVSGANVLTF	TGCAGTTCTCAAAGGGTATCGGGGGCCAACGTCCTGACTTTC
TRBV20-1	TRBD1	TRBJ1-1	few	CSARDGTGTNTEAFF	TGCAGTGCTAGAGATGGGACAGGAACGAACACTGAAGCTTTCTTT
TRBV20-1	TRBD1	TRBJ2-7	-	CSARDETGGLEQYF	TGCAGTGCTAGAGATGAGACAGGGGGATTAGAGCAGTACTTC
TRBV12-3/TRBV12-4	TRBD2	TRBJ2-3	few	CASSQYSGRDTDTQYF	TGTGCCAGCAGTCAATATAGCGGGAGGGACACAGATACGCAGTATTTT
TRBV7-9	TRBD1	TRBJ2-3	-	CASSSNTGADTQYF	TGTGCCAGCAGCTCTAACACAGGGGCAGATACGCAGTATTTT
TRBV12-3/TRBV12-4	-	TRBJ2-2	few	CASIQGGASGELFF	TGTGCCAGCATCCAAGGAGGGGCTTCCGGGGAGCTGTTTTTT
TRBV4-3	-	TRBJ2-5	-	CASSRLGYGGQETQYF	TGCGCCAGCAGCCGACTTGGCTACGGGGGTCAAGAGACCCAGTACTTC
TRBV12-3/TRBV12-4	-	TRBJ1-2	few	CASSPFREFYGYTF	TGTGCCAGCAGCCCCTTCCGAGAATTCTATGGCTACACCTTC
TRBV24-1	-	TRBJ1-5	many	CATSRYGGPNQPQHF	TGTGCCACCAGCCGATACGGGGGGCCCAATCAGCCCCAGCATTTT
TRBV4-3	-	TRBJ2-4	many	CASSQDGLAKNIQYF	TGCGCCAGCAGCCAAGATGGACTAGCCAAAAACATTCAGTACTTC
TRBV6-1	TRBD1	TRBJ1-2	-	CASGRGQGAMFGYGYTF	TGTGCCAGCGGAAGAGGACAGGGCGCTATGTTCGGCTATGGCTACACCTTC
TRBV7-9	-	TRBJ1-4	-	CASSLAPQGREKLFF	TGTGCCAGCAGCTTAGCGCCTCAGGGCCGTGAAAAACTGTTTTTT
TRBV5-1	-	TRBJ2-1	-	CASSRSTTRGDEQFF	TGCGCCAGCAGCCGGAGTACTACTAGGGGTGATGAGCAGTTCTTC
TRBV6-5	-	TRBJ1-4	few	CASSYYGENEKLFF	TGTGCCAGCAGTTACTACGGGGAGAATGAAAAACTGTTTTTT
TRBV6-5	-	TRBJ1-2	few	CASSYTATNYGYTF	TGTGCCAGCAGTTACACAGCCACTAACTATGGCTACACCTTC
TRBV12-3/TRBV12-4	TRBD2	TRBJ2-2	-	CASRSGTSEAGELFF	TGTGCCAGCCGGTCCGGGACTAGCGAGGCCGGGGAGCTGTTTTTT
TRBV7-9	-	TRBJ2-3	-	CASSPGHSTDTQYF	TGTGCCAGCAGCCCCGGACATAGCACAGATACGCAGTATTTT
TRBV7-2	TRBD2	TRBJ2-1	few	CASSLSREGEQFF	TGTGCCAGCAGCTTATCGCGGGAGGGTGAGCAGTTCTTC
TRBV4-1	TRBD2	TRBJ2-3	-	CASSQDQFPRGGSTDTQYF	TGCGCCAGCAGCCAAGATCAGTTCCCTAGGGGAGGGAGCACAGATACGCAGTATTTT
TRBV12-3/TRBV12-4	-	TRBJ1-5	-	CASSSYPQGGGSQHF	TGTGCCAGCAGTTCCTACCCACAGGGAGGAGGGTCCCAGCATTTT
TRBV5-6	TRBD1	TRBJ2-5	few	CASSSQGQFKTQYF	TGTGCCAGCAGCTCTCAGGGACAGTTCAAGACCCAGTACTTC
TRBV20-1	-	TRBJ1-2	-	CSARGGGTGYTF	TGCAGTGCTAGAGGAGGAGGTACTGGCTACACCTTC
TRBV20-1	-	TRBJ2-3	many	CSAPDWGRSTDTQYF	TGCAGTGCCCCGGACTGGGGGAGAAGCACAGATACGCAGTATTTT
TRBV14	TRBD1	TRBJ1-2	-	CASSPGQDSGKGYTF	TGTGCCAGCAGCCCTGGACAGGACAGTGGAAAGGGCTACACCTTC
TRBV14	-	TRBJ1-3	few	CASSQQGGSGNTIYF	TGTGCCAGCAGCCAACAGGGCGGCTCTGGAAACACCATATATTTT
TRBV12-3/TRBV12-4	-	TRBJ2-6	-	CASSKGSGANVLTF	TGTGCCAGCAGTAAGGGGTCTGGGGCCAACGTCCTGACTTTC
TRBV5-5	TRBD1	TRBJ2-1	-	CASSRNHGTVSSNEQFF	TGTGCCAGCAGCCGAAACCACGGGACAGTTTCCTCCAATGAGCAGTTCTTC
TRBV3-1	-	TRBJ2-2	few	CASSQLRGTGELFF	TGTGCCAGCAGCCAACTCAGGGGAACCGGGGAGCTGTTTTTT
TRBV7-9	TRBD1	TRBJ2-3	-	CASGQGPTDTQYF	TGTGCCAGCGGACAGGGCCCCACAGATACGCAGTATTTT
TRBV7-2	-	TRBJ2-7	few	CASSFVSTSYEQYF	TGTGCCAGCAGCTTTGTTAGTACCTCCTACGAGCAGTACTTC
TRBV6-1	TRBD2	TRBJ2-1	-	CASSITGTSGNNEQFF	TGTGCCAGCAGTATAACCGGGACTAGCGGAAACAATGAGCAGTTCTTC
TRBV11-2	TRBD2	TRBJ2-1	-	CASSLVPSGANEQFF	TGTGCCAGCAGCTTAGTACCTAGCGGGGCGAATGAGCAGTTCTTC
TRBV4-1	TRBD1	TRBJ2-7	-	CASSQDSWTGGYEQYF	TGCGCCAGCAGCCAAGATAGTTGGACAGGAGGCTACGAGCAGTACTTC
TRBV7-8	-	TRBJ2-1	few	CASSLRLAQVEQFF	TGTGCCAGCAGCTTACGGCTAGCTCAGGTCGAGCAGTTCTTC
TRBV5-6	-	TRBJ2-3	few	CASSLEVQTQYF	TGTGCCAGCAGCTTGGAAGTACAAACGCAGTATTTT
TRBV18	TRBD2	TRBJ2-1	many	CASSHSGSPPVEQFF	TGTGCCAGCTCACATAGCGGGAGCCCCCCGGTTGAGCAGTTCTTC
TRBV20-1	TRBD2	TRBJ2-7	-	CSARGLANTYEQYF	TGCAGTGCTAGAGGACTAGCGAATACCTACGAGCAGTACTTC
TRBV20-1	-	TRBJ2-7	few	CSAGDFRVYEQYF	TGCAGTGCTGGGGATTTCAGGGTGTACGAGCAGTACTTC
TRBV5-4	TRBD2	TRBJ2-1	few	CASSLAGGGLGNEQFF	TGTGCCAGCAGCTTGGCCGGGGGGGGCCTTGGAAATGAGCAGTTCTTC
TRBV6-1	TRBD2	TRBJ2-7	-	CASSVGLAESYEQYF	TGTGCCAGCAGTGTCGGACTAGCAGAATCCTACGAGCAGTACTTC
TRBV7-9	-	TRBJ2-3	few	CASSYFPGRGPDTQYF	TGTGCCAGCAGTTATTTCCCGGGCCGGGGCCCAGATACGCAGTATTTT
TRBV7-6	-	TRBJ2-7	few	CASSLSAVWNEQYF	TGTGCCAGCAGCTTATCGGCGGTCTGGAACGAGCAGTACTTC
TRBV3-1	-	TRBJ1-6	many	CASSQDRGLQESYNSPLHF	TGTGCCAGCAGCCAAGATCGAGGTCTTCAGGAGAGCTATAATTCACCCCTCCACTTT
TRBV2	TRBD1	TRBJ1-2	-	CASSELAGGLYGYTF	TGTGCCAGCAGTGAACTGGCAGGGGGTCTATATGGCTACACCTTC
TRBV12-3/TRBV12-4	-	TRBJ2-6	few	CASSSDSSGANVLTF	TGTGCCAGCAGTTCCGATTCCTCTGGGGCCAACGTCCTGACTTTC
TRBV27	TRBD2	TRBJ2-7	few	CASSPSPGRGYYEQYF	TGTGCCAGCAGCCCCTCGCCCGGGCGGGGGTACTACGAGCAGTACTTC
TRBV28	TRBD2	TRBJ2-2	-	CASSLRRLAGGTGELFF	TGTGCCAGCAGTTTACGACGACTAGCGGGAGGTACCGGGGAGCTGTTTTTT
TRBV11-2	-	TRBJ1-1	-	CASSLIVGVPTEAFF	TGTGCCAGCAGCTTAATTGTAGGCGTGCCTACTGAAGCTTTCTTT
TRBV5-1	-	TRBJ2-1	few	CASSPPLGSYNEQFF	TGCGCCAGCAGCCCACCCCTAGGTTCCTACAATGAGCAGTTCTTC
TRBV5-1	-	TRBJ2-1	-	CASREVSYNEQFF	TGCGCCAGCAGAGAGGTCTCCTACAATGAGCAGTTCTTC
TRBV5-1	-	TRBJ1-2	-	CASSTQGYGYTF	TGCGCCAGCAGCACCCAGGGGTATGGCTACACCTTC
TRBV5-4	TRBD1	TRBJ1-1	few	CASSRPGQGLAQTEAFF	TGTGCCAGCAGCCGACCGGGACAGGGTTTGGCGCAAACTGAAGCTTTCTTT